These 7 T cell receptor beta chains were sequenced from one sample in a study of T cell responses to AZD1222 COVID-19 vaccine. Measured with immunoSEQ multiplex PCR; TCRdb has only the in-frame clones, and not every one. The table has around 50,000 clones, about 88% seen once. The sample was peripheral blood, taken on day 0 of AZD1222 vaccination. Receptors were obtained from an adult in good health.

This clone qualifies as medium-sized. The chain has TRBV27 and TRBJ1-2, with 11 nucleotides matching TRBD1. Germline V gene lookup returns CDR1 MNHEY and CDR2 SMNVEV (reference sequence). The V and J ends lost 2 bases and 4 bases, in that order; junction bases with no gene match: 3. The CDR3 is 15 residues long. The CDR3 DNA follows: TGTGCCAGCAGTTTAAAAGGGACAGGGGGCTATGGCTACACCTTC. This translates into CASSLKGTGGYGYTF.

This clone was recorded only once. The chain has TRBV6-2 or TRBV6-3 and TRBJ2-4; TRBD1 aligns across 11 bases. Germline V gives CDR1 MNHEY, CDR2 SVGEGT. The trim removed 6 bases at V and 10 bases at J, leaving 17 bases unmatched. The CDR3 length is 17 residues. The DNA for the CDR3 is TGTGCCAGCAGCCTAGGGACAGGGGGACTAGCACAAGGGATTCAGTACTTC. It encodes CASSLGTGGLAQGIQYF.

The chain uses TRBV5-4 and TRBJ1-2, with TRBD1 identical over 7 bases. This CDR3 contains 15 residues. The V gene end was trimmed by 6 bases and the J gene end by 4 bases; junction bases not matched to a gene: 12. From germline, CDR1 is SGHNT and CDR2 YYREEE (reference sequence). CDR3 sequence reads: CASNPFRDRPYGYTF. CDR3 coding DNA: TGTGCCAGCAACCCATTCCGGGACAGACCCTATGGCTACACCTTC.

The chain couples TRBV3-1 (or the pseudogene TRBV3-2) to TRBJ2-7; maybe TRBD1 (6 bases). Between the trimmed V and J ends, which lost 4 bases and 0 bases, there was a span of 16 bases. The CDR3 contains 16 residues. Germline assignment: CDR1 LGHDT and CDR2 YNNKEL (reference sequence). The CDR3 spells CASSRGRGQSSYEQYF. Written as DNA, the CDR3 is TGTGCCAGCAGCCGGGGACGTGGACAGAGCTCCTACGAGCAGTACTTC.

This clone has just one count. CDR3: CASRIRQGRDGYTF. The CDR3 region has the DNA TGTGCCAGCAGAATACGACAGGGGCGAGATGGCTACACCTTC. The chain couples TRBV6-5 to TRBJ1-2; 8 bases are a match to TRBD1. CDR3 length: 14 residues. Germline values: CDR1 MNHEY, CDR2 SVGAGI. Trimming took 6 bases from V and 6 from J; bases not matched to a gene: 9.

V and J are TRBV3-1 (or the pseudogene TRBV3-2) and TRBJ2-6; TRBD1 agrees at 7 bases. CDR1 is LGHDT and CDR2 is YNNKEL in the germline V gene (reference sequence). The J segment lost 0 bases and the V segment lost 2 bases, leaving 7 bases of the junction unmatched. This CDR3 has 18 amino acids. CDR3 DNA sequence: TGTGCCAGCAGCCAACATCCGGGACAGAGCTCTGGGGCCAACGTCCTGACTTTC. It codes for CASSQHPGQSSGANVLTF.

The chain combines TRBV7-2 with TRBJ2-4, with D tentatively TRBD2 (6 bases). Trimming pared 5 bases from V and 4 bases from J, leaving 15 bases between. The germline V gene encodes CDR1 SGHTA and CDR2 FQGNSA. CDR3 length: 15 residues. CDR3 in amino acids: CASSRGLDDKNIQYF. CDR3 in DNA: TGTGCCAGCAGCCGGGGACTGGATGATAAAAACATTCAGTACTTC.